Presented here are 15 T cell receptor beta chains from one specimen sequenced in a study of T cell responses to AZD1222 COVID-19 vaccine. Only in-frame clones appear in the TCRdb table, and some are missing; sequencing was by immunoSEQ multiplex PCR. Of approximately 100,000 clones detected, around 94% appear once; the ten largest clones hold roughly 2%. The sample in question was peripheral blood, obtained on day 0 of AZD1222 vaccination. These receptors came from an adult in good health.

The gene calls are TRBV7-9 and TRBJ1-2; D is unclear. V was cut by 1 base and J by 8 bases, with 11 bases left in between. CDR1 SEHNR and CDR2 FQNEAQ come from the germline V gene (reference sequence). The CDR3 is 13 residues long. The CDR3 here is CASSLGGFGGYTF. Written as DNA, the CDR3 is TGTGCCAGCAGCTTAGGAGGGTTTGGCGGCTACACCTTC.

The chain links TRBV4-2 to TRBJ2-7; D is perhaps TRBD2 (5 bases). The CDR3 contains 16 residues. V was trimmed by 1 base and J by 4 bases, leaving 17 bases between them. Germline CDR1 is LGHNA and CDR2 is YNFKEQ. The CDR3 spells CASSQASVLAVYEQYF. The CDR3 DNA sequence: TGTGCCAGCAGCCAAGCATCGGTCCTAGCAGTATACGAGCAGTACTTC.

A few counts support this clone. The chain has TRBV10-2 and TRBJ2-2; 7 bases map to TRBD2. There are 14 residues in the CDR3. Germline trimming cut 3 bases from V and 4 bases from J; bases unmatched to any gene: 2. In germline, CDR1 is WSHSY, CDR2 SAAADI. The CDR3 is CASSERTSTGELFF. In DNA form, the CDR3 reads TGCGCCAGCAGTGAAAGGACTAGCACCGGGGAGCTGTTTTTT.

This clone has just one count. The J gene is TRBJ1-4, the V gene TRBV5-6; D is unclear. This CDR3 is 15 amino acids long. The V end was cut by 4 bases, the J end by 0 bases, with 10 bases between. Germline V gene sequence: CDR1 SGHDT, CDR2 YYEEEE. In DNA form, the CDR3 reads TGTGCCAGCAGCGTAGAGCGAGCAACTAATGAAAAACTGTTTTTT. It codes for CASSVERATNEKLFF. The variable domain in full, completed from reference TRBV5-6 and TRBJ1-4, reads DAGVTQSPTHLIKTRGQQVTLRCSPKSGHDTVSWYQQALGQGPQFIFQYYEEEERQRGNFPDRFSGHQFPNYSSELNVNALLLGDSALYLCASSVERATNEKLFFGSGTQLSVL.

This rearrangement joins TRBV6-5 to TRBJ2-5; unclear D gene. This CDR3 is 12 amino acids long. Trimming removed 4 bases from V and 2 bases from J, with 5 bases in between. Germline values: CDR1 MNHEY, CDR2 SVGAGI. In DNA form, the CDR3 reads TGTGCCAGCAGTTCTATACAAGAGACCCAGTACTTC. This sequence encodes CASSSIQETQYF.

The chain combines TRBV25-1 with TRBJ1-3, with unresolved D. V shed 4 bases and J shed 0 bases, with 7 bases lying between them. The CDR3 sequence is 14 residues long. Germline V lookup: CDR1 MGHDK, CDR2 SYGVNS. CDR3 in amino acids: CASSAAGSGNTIYF. DNA for the CDR3: TGTGCCAGCAGTGCCGCGGGCTCTGGAAACACCATATATTTT. The variable domain in full, completed from reference TRBV25-1 and TRBJ1-3, reads EADIYQTPRYLVIGTGKKITLECSQTMGHDKMYWYQQDPGMELHLIHYSYGVNSTEKGDLSSESTVSRIRTEHFPLTLESARPSHTSQYLCASSAAGSGNTIYFGEGSWLTVV.

The genes are TRBV3-1 (or the pseudogene TRBV3-2) and TRBJ2-7, with D perhaps matching TRBD1 or TRBD2 (5 bases each). Germline loops: CDR1 LGHDT, CDR2 YNNKEL (reference sequence). The CDR3 extends over 13 amino acids. Trimming left V 1 base short and J 7 bases short, with 11 bases between. The CDR3 nucleotides are TGTGCCAGCAGCCAAGGGGACCGGACAGAGCAGTACTTC. Protein sequence: CASSQGDRTEQYF.

The CDR3 DNA reads as TGTGCCAGCAGCTCGGACGGCCCAAAGCGCTACACCTTC. It is translated as CASSSDGPKRYTF. This rearrangement joins TRBV5-4 to TRBJ1-2; the D is unclear. Germline CDR1 SGHNT, CDR2 YYREEE (reference sequence). The CDR3 has 13 residues. Trimming left V 3 bases short and J 9 bases short, with 15 bases between.

This chain joins TRBV5-1 and TRBJ1-3; D gene uncertain. Per germline, CDR1 SGHRS and CDR2 YFSETQ. V gave up 4 bases and J gave up 4 bases, with 15 bases separating them. There are 15 residues in the CDR3. CDR3 DNA: TGCGCCAGCAGCAAAACTTCGGTGCCAGGAAACACCATATATTTT. Protein sequence: CASSKTSVPGNTIYF.

The J gene is TRBJ2-7, the V gene TRBV7-6; possibly TRBD1 for D (5 bases). Trimming stripped 1 base from V and 3 bases from J, with 13 bases between. CDR1 is SGHVS and CDR2 is FNYEAQ in the germline V gene. The length of the CDR3 is 15 residues. CDR3 coding DNA: TGTGCCAGCAGCTTAGGTGGTGGGGCCAACTACGAGCAGTACTTC. Translating it yields CASSLGGGANYEQYF.

V usage is TRBV3-1 (or the pseudogene TRBV3-2) and J usage is TRBJ2-3; TRBD2 aligns across 13 bases. Unmatched junction bases numbered 10, after V lost 5 bases and J lost 5 bases. CDR1 is LGHDT and CDR2 is YNNKEL in the germline V gene (reference sequence). The CDR3 runs to 17 residues. The CDR3 is CASSSGTSGASLDTQYF. The CDR3 region has the DNA TGTGCCAGCAGCTCCGGGACTAGCGGGGCTTCGCTAGATACGCAGTATTTT.

This sequence joins TRBV11-3 and TRBJ1-2, with D perhaps TRBD1 (5 bases). The CDR3 consists of 14 residues. Deletions cut 5 bases from V and 0 bases from J, with 10 bases between. Germline assignment: CDR1 SGHNT and CDR2 YENEEA. The CDR3 loop reads CASSPGRTNYGYTF. CDR3 DNA: TGTGCCAGCAGCCCAGGGCGTACTAACTATGGCTACACCTTC.

J is TRBJ1-2 and V is TRBV25-1, with TRBD1 matching 8 bases. The V gene's germline CDR1 is MGHDK and CDR2 SYGVNS. The CDR3 loop spans 15 amino acids. The V gene end was trimmed by 1 base and the J gene end by 10 bases; junction bases not matched to a gene: 11. The CDR3 region is CASSEFRGREASYTF. CDR3 DNA sequence: TGTGCCAGCAGTGAATTCAGGGGGCGAGAGGCTTCCTACACCTTC.

J is TRBJ2-3 and V is TRBV28; D unclear. Trimming took off 8 bases at V and 2 bases at J, with 17 bases between the two ends. Germline V gene data show CDR1 as MDHEN and CDR2 as SYDVKM. This CDR3 contains 15 residues. CDR3 sequence (DNA): TGTGCCAGCGGGCTTGGACGGAGACTCACAGATACGCAGTATTTT. Translation: CASGLGRRLTDTQYF.

V usage is TRBV7-3 and J usage is TRBJ1-1; the match to TRBD1 covers 7 bases. V dropped 5 bases and J dropped 5; count of bases not matched to a gene: 8. The germline V gene encodes CDR1 SGHTA and CDR2 FQGTGA. The CDR3 covers 14 residues. CDR3: CASSLGGEDTEAFF. The DNA of the CDR3 is TGTGCCAGCAGCCTAGGGGGCGAAGATACTGAAGCTTTCTTT.